This is a list of T cell receptor beta chains from one sample in a study of cytomegalovirus exposure and HLA in healthy donors. Here immunoSEQ multiplex PCR was the method, and the copy in TCRdb shows in-frame clones only, minus some. The sample has roughly 250,000 clones, 86% seen once. Source material: PBMCs. The receptors here all came from a woman between 25 and 40 years old in good health and CMV-seropositive. Both conserved end residues are part of each CDR3. Each record gives: J gene, clone size, D gene, V gene, CDR3 protein, CDR3 DNA. D genes are given only for firm matches. A clone size is listed for some rows: how often the clone was seen (once, few, many), or a class if it is expanded.

j_gene: TRBJ2-7; abundance: -; d_gene: TRBD1; v_gene: TRBV6-1; CDR3aa: CATYTGTGISYEQYF; CDR3nt: TGTGCCACATATACCGGGACAGGGATCTCCTACGAGCAGTACTTC
j_gene: TRBJ2-7; abundance: -; d_gene: -; v_gene: TRBV5-6; CDR3aa: CASSLQGLDYYEQYF; CDR3nt: TGTGCCAGCAGCTTGCAGGGACTGGACTACTACGAGCAGTACTTC
j_gene: TRBJ2-5; abundance: -; d_gene: -; v_gene: TRBV2; CDR3aa: CASSGQEETQYF; CDR3nt: TGTGCCAGCAGTGGGCAGGAAGAGACCCAGTACTTC
j_gene: TRBJ1-1; abundance: -; d_gene: TRBD1; v_gene: TRBV4-1; CDR3aa: CASSQATGANTEAFF; CDR3nt: TGCGCCAGCAGCCAAGCCACAGGGGCGAACACTGAAGCTTTCTTT
j_gene: TRBJ2-3; abundance: -; d_gene: TRBD2; v_gene: TRBV9; CDR3aa: CASSISGSMTDTQYF; CDR3nt: TGTGCCAGCAGCATTAGCGGGAGCATGACAGATACGCAGTATTTT
j_gene: TRBJ1-1; abundance: -; d_gene: TRBD1; v_gene: TRBV4-2; CDR3aa: CASSPGQGREAFF; CDR3nt: TGTGCCAGCAGCCCTGGACAGGGTCGGGAAGCTTTCTTT
j_gene: TRBJ1-2; abundance: once; d_gene: TRBD1; v_gene: TRBV5-5; CDR3aa: CASSTGGQGAAGTF; CDR3nt: TGTGCCAGCAGCACCGGGGGACAGGGGGCGGCAGGCACCTTC
j_gene: TRBJ1-2; abundance: -; d_gene: TRBD1; v_gene: TRBV5-6; CDR3aa: CASRTGRLDYGYTF; CDR3nt: TGTGCCAGCAGGACAGGGCGGTTGGACTATGGCTACACCTTC
j_gene: TRBJ2-7; abundance: -; d_gene: TRBD2; v_gene: TRBV27; CDR3aa: CASSLSASGTYEQYF; CDR3nt: TGTGCCAGCAGTTTATCGGCTAGCGGTACCTACGAGCAGTACTTC
j_gene: TRBJ2-1; abundance: -; d_gene: TRBD1; v_gene: TRBV5-5; CDR3aa: CASSWYRGGNEQFF; CDR3nt: TGTGCCAGCAGCTGGTACAGGGGTGGTAATGAGCAGTTCTTC
j_gene: TRBJ2-7; abundance: few; d_gene: -; v_gene: TRBV5-1; CDR3aa: CASSLIGPYEQYF; CDR3nt: TGCGCCAGCAGCTTGATCGGTCCCTACGAGCAGTACTTC
j_gene: TRBJ1-2; abundance: -; d_gene: -; v_gene: TRBV14; CDR3aa: CASSQDLPRLPSGYTF; CDR3nt: TGTGCCAGCAGCCAAGATCTGCCCAGACTTCCTAGTGGCTACACCTTC
j_gene: TRBJ1-4; abundance: -; d_gene: -; v_gene: TRBV28; CDR3aa: CASLPSTDLTNEKLFF; CDR3nt: TGTGCCAGCCTCCCCAGTACAGATCTCACTAATGAAAAACTGTTTTTT
j_gene: TRBJ1-2; abundance: -; d_gene: -; v_gene: TRBV5-4; CDR3aa: CASTLQQGSYGYTF; CDR3nt: TGTGCCAGTACCCTTCAGCAGGGGTCCTATGGCTACACCTTC
j_gene: TRBJ1-3; abundance: -; d_gene: TRBD1; v_gene: TRBV30; CDR3aa: CAWTTGMPGNTIYF; CDR3nt: TGTGCCTGGACGACAGGGATGCCTGGAAACACCATATATTTT
j_gene: TRBJ2-3; abundance: -; d_gene: -; v_gene: TRBV10-1; CDR3aa: CASSESLEADTQYF; CDR3nt: TGCGCCAGCAGTGAGTCACTGGAGGCAGATACGCAGTATTTT
j_gene: TRBJ1-1; abundance: -; d_gene: TRBD1; v_gene: TRBV6-1; CDR3aa: CASSETGGAATEAFF; CDR3nt: TGTGCCAGCAGTGAAACAGGGGGCGCGGCCACTGAAGCTTTCTTT
j_gene: TRBJ2-1; abundance: -; d_gene: TRBD2; v_gene: TRBV30; CDR3aa: CAWNPGRANEQFF; CDR3nt: TGTGCCTGGAACCCCGGGAGGGCCAATGAGCAGTTCTTC
j_gene: TRBJ2-7; abundance: -; d_gene: -; v_gene: TRBV4-1; CDR3aa: CASSQVVRYEQYF; CDR3nt: TGCGCCAGCAGCCAAGTAGTGCGTTACGAGCAGTACTTC
j_gene: TRBJ2-7; abundance: -; d_gene: TRBD2; v_gene: TRBV4-1; CDR3aa: CASSLAGAVYEQYF; CDR3nt: TGCGCCAGCAGCTTAGCGGGGGCGGTCTACGAGCAGTACTTC
j_gene: TRBJ2-5; abundance: -; d_gene: -; v_gene: TRBV11-3; CDR3aa: CASSLVVFSRETQYF; CDR3nt: TGTGCCAGCAGCTTAGTTGTATTCTCTAGGGAGACCCAGTACTTC
j_gene: TRBJ1-1; abundance: -; d_gene: -; v_gene: TRBV5-5; CDR3aa: CASSLETGLNTEAFF; CDR3nt: TGTGCCAGCAGCTTGGAGACAGGCTTGAACACTGAAGCTTTCTTT
j_gene: TRBJ2-1; abundance: once; d_gene: -; v_gene: TRBV7-9; CDR3aa: CASRAGTYSSYNEQFF; CDR3nt: TGTGCCAGCAGGGCTGGGACTTATAGTTCCTACAATGAGCAGTTCTTC
j_gene: TRBJ1-1; abundance: -; d_gene: -; v_gene: TRBV11-3; CDR3aa: CASSNRDQGMNTEAFF; CDR3nt: TGTGCCAGCAGCAATAGGGATCAGGGGATGAACACTGAAGCTTTCTTT
j_gene: TRBJ1-1; abundance: -; d_gene: -; v_gene: TRBV19; CDR3aa: CASSISAGDTEAFF; CDR3nt: TGTGCCAGTAGTATTAGCGCAGGGGATACTGAAGCTTTCTTT
j_gene: TRBJ2-3; abundance: -; d_gene: TRBD2; v_gene: TRBV7-9; CDR3aa: CASSRGGASDTQYF; CDR3nt: TGTGCCAGCAGCCGCGGGGGGGCCTCAGATACGCAGTATTTT
j_gene: TRBJ2-3; abundance: once; d_gene: TRBD2; v_gene: TRBV11-2; CDR3aa: CASSLGQLGLAGDTDTQYF; CDR3nt: TGTGCCAGCAGCTTAGGCCAACTCGGACTAGCGGGAGACACAGATACGCAGTATTTT
j_gene: TRBJ2-1; abundance: -; d_gene: -; v_gene: TRBV27; CDR3aa: CASMTNWGKRFF; CDR3nt: TGTGCCAGCATGACTAACTGGGGAAAGCGGTTCTTC
j_gene: TRBJ1-4; abundance: -; d_gene: TRBD1; v_gene: TRBV6-1; CDR3aa: CASSGDREDEKLFF; CDR3nt: TGTGCCAGCAGTGGCGACAGGGAGGATGAAAAACTGTTTTTT
j_gene: TRBJ2-1; abundance: -; d_gene: TRBD2; v_gene: TRBV10-2; CDR3aa: CASTLAGVNEQFF; CDR3nt: TGCGCCAGCACCTTAGCGGGAGTGAATGAGCAGTTCTTC
j_gene: TRBJ1-2; abundance: -; d_gene: -; v_gene: TRBV6-5; CDR3aa: CASRRTNYGYTF; CDR3nt: TGTGCCAGCCGTAGAACTAACTATGGCTACACCTTC
j_gene: TRBJ1-2; abundance: -; d_gene: -; v_gene: TRBV11-3; CDR3aa: CASSLAGGPGYTF; CDR3nt: TGTGCCAGCAGCTTAGCGGGGGGCCCAGGCTACACCTTC
j_gene: TRBJ2-7; abundance: -; d_gene: TRBD1; v_gene: TRBV29-1; CDR3aa: CSVEEDRGTGEQYF; CDR3nt: TGCAGCGTTGAAGAGGACAGGGGGACGGGTGAGCAGTACTTC
j_gene: TRBJ2-7; abundance: -; d_gene: TRBD1; v_gene: TRBV7-9; CDR3aa: CASSLGQGVKYEQYF; CDR3nt: TGTGCCAGCAGCTTGGGACAGGGGGTCAAGTACGAGCAGTACTTC
j_gene: TRBJ1-1; abundance: -; d_gene: -; v_gene: TRBV5-1; CDR3aa: CASSLEGRGTEAFF; CDR3nt: TGCGCCAGCAGCTTGGAGGGAAGGGGCACTGAAGCTTTCTTT
j_gene: TRBJ1-4; abundance: -; d_gene: TRBD1; v_gene: TRBV5-1; CDR3aa: CASSLQGADEKLFF; CDR3nt: TGCGCCAGCAGCTTACAGGGGGCGGATGAAAAACTGTTTTTT
j_gene: TRBJ2-3; abundance: -; d_gene: TRBD1; v_gene: TRBV5-5; CDR3aa: CASSITGTGVDTQYF; CDR3nt: TGTGCCAGCAGCATAACCGGGACAGGGGTAGATACGCAGTATTTT
j_gene: TRBJ1-1; abundance: -; d_gene: -; v_gene: TRBV18; CDR3aa: CASSPPLYTEAFF; CDR3nt: TGTGCCAGCTCACCACCCCTTTATACTGAAGCTTTCTTT
j_gene: TRBJ2-3; abundance: -; d_gene: -; v_gene: TRBV12-5; CDR3aa: CASRGVADTQYF; CDR3nt: TGTGCTAGTAGGGGTGTGGCAGATACGCAGTATTTT
j_gene: TRBJ2-3; abundance: -; d_gene: TRBD1; v_gene: TRBV9; CDR3aa: CARNIEQSTGGIHTDTQYF; CDR3nt: TGTGCCAGAAACATAGAACAATCGACAGGGGGAATTCACACAGATACGCAGTATTTT
j_gene: TRBJ2-7; abundance: -; d_gene: TRBD2; v_gene: TRBV6-5; CDR3aa: CASRASGAPGEQYF; CDR3nt: TGTGCCAGCAGAGCTAGCGGCGCACCCGGGGAGCAGTACTTC
j_gene: TRBJ2-1; abundance: once; d_gene: TRBD2; v_gene: TRBV10-3; CDR3aa: CAISDGGSFYNEQFF; CDR3nt: TGTGCCATCAGTGATGGCGGGAGCTTCTACAATGAGCAGTTCTTC
j_gene: TRBJ2-2; abundance: few; d_gene: -; v_gene: TRBV13; CDR3aa: CASSLGAPGELFF; CDR3nt: TGTGCCAGCAGCTTAGGAGCGCCTGGGGAGCTGTTTTTT
j_gene: TRBJ2-2; abundance: -; d_gene: -; v_gene: TRBV5-5; CDR3aa: CASSLAGVGAGELFF; CDR3nt: TGTGCCAGCAGCTTGGCGGGAGTCGGGGCCGGGGAGCTGTTTTTT